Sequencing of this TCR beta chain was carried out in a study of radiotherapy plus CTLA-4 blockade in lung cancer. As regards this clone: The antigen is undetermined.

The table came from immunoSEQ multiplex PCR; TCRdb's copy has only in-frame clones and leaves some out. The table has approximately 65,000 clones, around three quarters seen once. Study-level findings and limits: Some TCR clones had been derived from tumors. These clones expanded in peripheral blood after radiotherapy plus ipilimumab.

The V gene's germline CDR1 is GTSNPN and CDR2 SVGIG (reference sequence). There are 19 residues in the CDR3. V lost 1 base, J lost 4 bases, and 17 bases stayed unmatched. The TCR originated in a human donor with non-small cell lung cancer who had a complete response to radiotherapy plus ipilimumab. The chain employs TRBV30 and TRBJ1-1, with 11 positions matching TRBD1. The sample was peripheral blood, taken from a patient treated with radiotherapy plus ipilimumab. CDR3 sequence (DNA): TGTGCCTGGAGTGGCTCCGGGACAGGGGGTACCCCCAGGGGCACTGAAGCTTTCTTT. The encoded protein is CAWSGSGTGGTPRGTEAFF.